The 23 T cell receptor beta chains presented below share a single source sample, sequenced in a study of control samples from healthy donors and cancer patients. The data were produced by immunoSEQ multiplex PCR, yet TCRdb's version contains in-frame clones alone and is incomplete. The sample lists approximately 140,000 clones, roughly 90% occurring once. Sequencing used blood. These receptors came from a man aged 25-45 years in good health.

The chain combines TRBV27 with TRBJ2-7, with 7 nucleotides matching TRBD2. The CDR3 covers 14 residues. Germline values: CDR1 MNHEY, CDR2 SMNVEV (reference sequence). With 5 bases clipped from V and 2 bases from J, the junction kept 6 bases outside the gene matches. CDR3 sequence: CASSPAGLPYEQYF. CDR3 sequence (DNA): TGTGCCAGCAGTCCAGCGGGACTACCCTACGAGCAGTACTTC.

The chain links TRBV10-2 to TRBJ1-6, with 11 bases matching TRBD1. Germline V lookup: CDR1 WSHSY, CDR2 SAAADI. After removal of 2 bases from V and 6 bases from J, the junction contained 6 bases not matched to a gene. There are 17 residues in the CDR3. This CDR3 reads CASSELGQGVFNSPLHF. DNA for the CDR3: TGCGCCAGCAGTGAGCTGGGACAGGGGGTGTTTAATTCACCCCTCCACTTT.

This clone was detected once. The chain is built from TRBV18 and TRBJ2-7; D perhaps matches TRBD2 (6 bases). Germline V gene data show CDR1 as KGHSH and CDR2 as LQKENI. This CDR3 is 18 amino acids long. Deletions cut 6 bases from V and 0 bases from J, with 24 bases between. The CDR3 here is CASSPRGASGRSSYEQYF. The CDR3 region has the DNA TGTGCCAGCTCCCCTCGCGGGGCCAGCGGGCGCTCCTCCTACGAGCAGTACTTC.

The CDR3 protein is CASSHTPGQGSEQYF. Here the CDR3 DNA reads TGCGCCAGCAGCCACACACCGGGACAGGGGAGCGAGCAGTACTTC. The chain combines TRBV4-1 with TRBJ2-7; 10 nucleotides align to TRBD1. The V gene end was trimmed by 3 bases and the J gene end by 6 bases; junction bases not matched to a gene: 8. Germline V gives CDR1 MGHRA, CDR2 YSYEKL. The CDR3 is made up of 15 amino acids.

With respect to this clone: At one end the junction does not follow the germline gene, possibly because of a read error. The chain couples TRBV28 to TRBJ1-2; D might be TRBD1 (6 bases). Germline CDR1 and CDR2: MDHEN and SYDVKM. This CDR3 contains 13 residues. CDR3 sequence (DNA): TGTGCCAGCAGCGATCAGGGGTACTATGGCCACACCTTC. Translating gives CASSDQGYYGHTF.

The J gene is TRBJ2-7, the V gene TRBV7-8, with 9 bases matching TRBD1. V lost 0 bases to trimming and J lost 5 bases; unmatched junction nucleotides: 2. CDR3 size: 14 residues. Germline assignment: CDR1 SGHVS and CDR2 FQNEAQ. The CDR3 here is CASSLADRGHEQYF. The CDR3 bases are TGTGCCAGCAGCTTAGCGGACAGGGGTCACGAGCAGTACTTC. The full variable domain, in which reference TRBV7-8 and TRBJ2-7 provide the parts outside the CDR3, is GAGVSQSPRYKVAKRGQDVALRCDPISGHVSLFWYQQALGQGPEFLTYFQNEAQLDKSGLPSDRFFAERPEGSVSTLKIQRTQQEDSAVYLCASSLADRGHEQYFGPGTRLTVT.

The genes are TRBV10-2 and TRBJ2-5; TRBD1 or TRBD2 may be the D gene (5 bases each). The CDR3 covers 17 residues. CDR1 WSHSY and CDR2 SAAADI come from the germline V gene. The germline V and J ends were trimmed by 0 bases and 3 bases, with 17 bases remaining between them. The DNA of the CDR3 is TGCGCCAGCAGTGAGTCGATCGGCCCGAGGGGAAAAGAGACCCAGTACTTC. Residues: CASSESIGPRGKETQYF.

The rearrangement links TRBV6-2 or TRBV6-3 to TRBJ2-1; D is tentatively TRBD1 or TRBD2 (5 bases each). The germline V gene encodes CDR1 MNHEY and CDR2 SVGEGT. The CDR3 has 16 residues. V was clipped by 1 base and J by 3 bases, with 13 bases between them. CDR3 residues: CASSYWGRANYNEQFF. The CDR3 DNA is TGTGCCAGCAGTTACTGGGGACGAGCAAACTACAATGAGCAGTTCTTC.

The chain recombines TRBV19 with TRBJ2-2, with D possibly being TRBD1 (6 bases). V gave up 0 bases and J gave up 0 bases, with 11 bases separating them. Per germline, CDR1 LNHDA and CDR2 SQIVND (reference sequence). The CDR3 consists of 17 residues. The CDR3: CASSIDPGAANTGELFF. The CDR3 region has the DNA TGTGCCAGTAGTATAGATCCAGGGGCCGCGAACACCGGGGAGCTGTTTTTT.

V gene TRBV7-6 combines with J gene TRBJ1-1, with D possibly matching TRBD1 (6 bases). The germline CDR1 and CDR2 sequences are SGHVS and FNYEAQ. The CDR3 is made up of 15 amino acids. V was clipped by 5 bases and J by 6 bases, with 19 bases between them. CDR3 residues: CASSARTGRRAEAFF. CDR3 coding DNA: TGTGCCAGCAGCGCCAGAACAGGGCGGAGGGCTGAAGCTTTCTTT.

The rearrangement links TRBV13 to TRBJ2-5; 9 bases line up with TRBD1. V shed 7 bases and J 5 bases; nucleotides not matched to a gene: 8. Germline CDR1 reads PRHDT; CDR2 reads FYEKMQ (reference sequence). The CDR3 runs to 14 residues. This CDR3 reads CASTRTGAGETQYF. CDR3 sequence (DNA): TGTGCCAGCACCCGGACAGGGGCCGGGGAGACCCAGTACTTC.

This clone was detected once. The genes are TRBV6-4 and TRBJ2-1, with no clear D. This CDR3 region has 13 residues. Germline V lookup: CDR1 MRHNA, CDR2 SNTAGT. Trimming left V 3 bases short and J 6 bases short, with 9 bases between. The CDR3 nucleotides are TGTGCCAGCAGTGAATCTGAGCTCAATGAGCAGTTCTTC. Translated, it gives CASSESELNEQFF.

CDR3 loop: CASSLTETSANEQFF. The DNA of the CDR3 is TGTGCCAGCAGCTTAACCGAGACTAGCGCCAATGAGCAGTTCTTC. This rearrangement joins TRBV9 to TRBJ2-1; 8 bases map to TRBD2. Germline V gene sequence: CDR1 SGDLS, CDR2 YYNGEE. The V gene end was trimmed by 4 bases and the J gene end by 6 bases; junction bases not matched to a gene: 9. CDR3 length equals 15 residues.

This clone has a single count. The chain combines TRBV7-8 with TRBJ1-4; possibly TRBD1 for D (5 bases). V was shortened by 2 bases and J by 7 bases, with 11 bases between the two germline ends. Germline loops: CDR1 SGHVS, CDR2 FQNEAQ. This CDR3 region has 14 residues. The DNA for the CDR3 is TGTGCCAGCAGCTTAACCAGGGTCTCTGAAAAACTGTTTTTT. Translated, it gives CASSLTRVSEKLFF.

This clone was detected only once. This chain joins TRBV10-3 and TRBJ1-4, with D unclear. V lost 3 bases, J lost 7 bases, and 18 bases lay in between. The CDR3 runs 16 residues. Germline V gives CDR1 ENHRY, CDR2 SYGVKD. The chain's CDR3 is CAISEFGGGIGEKLFF. CDR3 sequence (DNA): TGTGCCATCAGTGAATTTGGCGGAGGAATAGGTGAAAAACTGTTTTTT.

In its sample, this clone was seen a few times. The chain employs TRBV18 and TRBJ1-5, with D perhaps TRBD1 (5 bases). Germline V gene data show CDR1 as KGHSH and CDR2 as LQKENI. Between the trimmed V and J ends, which lost 6 bases and 11 bases, there was a span of 17 bases. This CDR3 spans 13 amino acids. The CDR3 here is CASSPGGVMSQHF. The CDR3, as DNA: TGTGCCAGCTCCCCGGGGGGGGTTATGTCCCAGCATTTT.

The chain recombines TRBV28 with TRBJ1-5; weak D call: TRBD1 (5 bases). CDR1 is MDHEN, CDR2 SYDVKM, per germline. The CDR3 runs to 15 residues. V lost 3 bases and J 6 bases, leaving 15 bases between the germline ends. CDR3 DNA: TGTGCCAGCAGTTTTGCGGGGGGTAGGGGTCAGCCCCAGCATTTT. It is translated as CASSFAGGRGQPQHF.

This clone occurred once. The J gene is TRBJ2-7, the V gene TRBV11-3; TRBD2 agrees at 11 bases. With 6 bases clipped from V and 4 bases from J, the junction kept 8 bases outside the gene matches. Per the germline V gene, CDR1 is SGHNT and CDR2 is YENEEA. The CDR3 length is 15 residues. The CDR3, as DNA: TGTGCCAGCAGTGCTACTAGCGGGAGTGGGTACGAGCAGTACTTC. Encoded protein: CASSATSGSGYEQYF.

The rearrangement uses TRBV11-3 and TRBJ2-1; 7 positions match TRBD2. The CDR3 consists of 18 residues. Trimming cost V 5 bases and J 0 bases; bases outside gene matches: 13. Germline V CDR1 and CDR2: SGHNT, YENEEA. CDR3 loop: CASSLPYLAARSYNEQFF. The CDR3 DNA sequence: TGTGCCAGCAGCCTCCCATATCTAGCGGCTCGCTCCTACAATGAGCAGTTCTTC. The full variable domain, with the rest looked up from reference TRBV11-3 and TRBJ2-1, is EAGVVQSPRYKIIEKKQPVAFWCNPISGHNTLYWYLQNLGQGPELLIRYENEEAVDDSQLPKDRFSAERLKGVDSTLKIQPAELGDSAVYLCASSLPYLAARSYNEQFFGPGTRLTVL.

The chain carries TRBV28 and TRBJ2-7; D may match TRBD1 or TRBD2 (6 bases each). The V gene's germline CDR1 is MDHEN and CDR2 SYDVKM. CDR3 length equals 17 residues. The V end lost 5 bases, the J end lost 7 bases, and 27 bases lay between the germline ends. The CDR3: CASSLNPPPTGRREQYF. CDR3 nucleotide sequence: TGTGCCAGCAGTCTCAATCCCCCCCCCACAGGGAGGAGGGAGCAGTACTTC.

This chain connects TRBV19 to TRBJ1-4; tentative D call: TRBD1 (5 bases). The CDR3 totals 13 residues. The germline V gene encodes CDR1 LNHDA and CDR2 SQIVND (reference sequence). V lost 6 bases, J lost 7 bases, and 12 bases lay in between. CDR3 residues: CASRLQGAEKLFF. CDR3 nucleotides: TGTGCCAGTAGATTGCAGGGCGCTGAAAAACTGTTTTTT.

The chain uses TRBV3-1 (or the pseudogene TRBV3-2) and TRBJ1-4; 8 bases align to TRBD1. Germline V gene sequence: CDR1 LGHDT, CDR2 YNNKEL (reference sequence). V lost 5 bases, J lost 10 bases, and 9 bases stayed unmatched. The CDR3 loop spans 14 amino acids. DNA of the CDR3: TGTGCCAGCAGCTTACGGACAGGGATCGGAAAACTGTTTTTT. Its translation is CASSLRTGIGKLFF.

The sample holds one count of this clone. V and J are TRBV7-3 and TRBJ2-7; D possibly corresponds to TRBD2 (5 bases). Deletions cut 4 bases from V and 2 bases from J, with 18 bases between. The CDR3 is made up of 16 amino acids. Germline CDR1 SGHTA, CDR2 FQGTGA. The CDR3 DNA reads as TGTGCCAGCAGCTCCAGCGGAGGCGGAGCTCCCTACGAGCAGTACTTC. It encodes CASSSSGGGAPYEQYF.